Below, one TCR beta chain is given with its context. Germline loops: CDR1 SGHRS, CDR2 YFSETQ. The CDR3 length is 16 residues. V shed 7 bases, J shed 9 bases, and the junction held 12 bases outside the gene matches. Clones were read by immunoSEQ multiplex PCR, and TCRdb kept only the in-frame ones, dropping some. The data hold roughly 250,000 clones, with about 86% observed a single time. The sample originates from a study of cytomegalovirus exposure and HLA in healthy donors. The clonotype comes from a man younger than 35 in good health and CMV-seronegative. Sequencing was performed on PBMCs. This chain joins TRBV5-1 and TRBJ2-1; 14 nucleotides match TRBD2. The CDR3 coding sequence is TGCGCCAGCGTAAGAAACCCCGGGACTAGCGGGGGTGAGCAGTTCTTC. This sequence encodes CASVRNPGTSGGEQFF.